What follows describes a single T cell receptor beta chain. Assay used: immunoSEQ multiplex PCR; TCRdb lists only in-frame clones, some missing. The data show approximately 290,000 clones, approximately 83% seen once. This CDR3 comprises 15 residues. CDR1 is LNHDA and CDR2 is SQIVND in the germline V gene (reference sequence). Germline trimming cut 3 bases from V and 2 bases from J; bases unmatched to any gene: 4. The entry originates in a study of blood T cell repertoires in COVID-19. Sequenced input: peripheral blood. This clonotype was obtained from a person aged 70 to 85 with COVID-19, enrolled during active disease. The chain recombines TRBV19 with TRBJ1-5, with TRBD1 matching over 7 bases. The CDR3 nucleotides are TGTGCCAGTAGTATCATTCAGGGGGGCAATCAGCCCCAGCATTTT. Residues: CASSIIQGGNQPQHF.